This T cell receptor (beta chain) came from a study of blood T cells in healthy people across ages. Whole-study results and caveats: Because sorting was not performed, PBMCs prevented conclusive naive versus antigen-experienced comparison.

Next came a second PCR, run for about 7 to 12 cycles, which used a sample-barcoded 5' primer along with a J-beta primer mix. Tags on each cDNA molecule came from a template-switch adaptor with 12 random nucleotides. TCRdb re-derived calls from the 5' RACE reads in MiXCR, one entry per CDR3 protein. The sample has roughly 1,500,000 distinct CDR3 sequences; about 35% are singletons. Donor samples were obtained from healthy Caucasian individuals from Russia, aged 6 to 90. Trimming took 5 bases from V and 8 from J; bases not matched to a gene: 18. CDR1 and CDR2 from the germline V gene are MNHEY and SMNVEV (reference sequence). CDR3 size: 18 residues. Remarks on this clonotype: Antigen unknown.

The material sequenced was blood. The chain has TRBV27 and TRBJ2-2; 9 bases line up with TRBD1. This clonotype was obtained from a woman aged 30 to 39 in good health. The CDR3 spells CASSRIPGQGSLLGELFF. In DNA, the CDR3 is TGTGCCAGCAGTCGAATTCCGGGACAGGGCTCCTTATTGGGGGAGCTGTTTTTT.